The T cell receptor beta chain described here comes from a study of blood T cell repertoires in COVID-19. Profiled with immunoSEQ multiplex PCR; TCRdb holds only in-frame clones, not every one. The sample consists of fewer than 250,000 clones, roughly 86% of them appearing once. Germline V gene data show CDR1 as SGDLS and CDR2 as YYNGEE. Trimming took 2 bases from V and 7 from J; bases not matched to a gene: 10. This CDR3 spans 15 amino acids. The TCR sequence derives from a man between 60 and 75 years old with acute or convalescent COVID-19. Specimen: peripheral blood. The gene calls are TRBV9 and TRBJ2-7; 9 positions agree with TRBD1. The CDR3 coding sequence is TGTGCCAGCAGCGTTACACCGGGACAGGGATATGAGCAGTACTTC. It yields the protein CASSVTPGQGYEQYF.